This TCR beta chain was retrieved from a study of a mutant IDH1 vaccine in newly diagnosed glioma. For the study at large: Vaccines were begun 4-6 weeks after radiotherapy alone, or with temozolomide cycles.

CDR1 and CDR2 (germline): SGDLS, YYNGEE. Between the trimmed V and J ends, which lost 0 bases and 1 base, there was a span of 8 bases. The CDR3 is made up of 15 amino acids. About this clone: What it binds is unknown.

The time point: week 11, during vaccination. Vaccine doses each comprised 300 ug of mutant IDH1 20-mer peptide, with topical imiquimod. Sequencing was performed with immunoSEQ multiplex PCR; in TCRdb, only in-frame clones are kept and a portion is missing. In the table there are around 24,000 clones, 79% of which are singletons. Source: PBMCs, taken from a glioma patient whose treatment included an IDH1 peptide vaccine. V is TRBV9 and J is TRBJ2-1, with a tentative D call TRBD2 (6 bases). The TCR was taken from a man aged 35 to 55 with glioma. The CDR3 coding sequence is TGTGCCAGCAGCGTAGAGGGGAGGTCCTACAATGAGCAGTTCTTC. It codes for CASSVEGRSYNEQFF.